This T cell receptor (beta chain) was identified in a study of CD8 T cells in Susac syndrome. This clonotype was counted only a few times. This CDR3 spans 16 amino acids. CDR1 and CDR2 from the germline V gene are DFQATT and SNEGSKA (reference sequence). V dropped 0 bases and J dropped 0 bases, with 13 bases sitting between them. cDNA came from 0.5 to 1 ug RNA primed by random hexamers. One entry per CDR3 protein results from TCRdb running MiXCR on the immunoSEQ multiplex PCR reads. The sample contains a few hundred thousand distinct CDR3 sequences, approximately 85% of which appear only once. The receptor comes from a human donor with multiple sclerosis. The material sequenced was CD8+ T cells from PBMCs. The genes are TRBV20-1 and TRBJ2-3; D is uncertain. The CDR3 is CSARDLAAPSTDTQYF. CDR3 nucleotide sequence: TGCAGTGCTAGAGACCTGGCGGCTCCTAGCACAGATACGCAGTATTTT.